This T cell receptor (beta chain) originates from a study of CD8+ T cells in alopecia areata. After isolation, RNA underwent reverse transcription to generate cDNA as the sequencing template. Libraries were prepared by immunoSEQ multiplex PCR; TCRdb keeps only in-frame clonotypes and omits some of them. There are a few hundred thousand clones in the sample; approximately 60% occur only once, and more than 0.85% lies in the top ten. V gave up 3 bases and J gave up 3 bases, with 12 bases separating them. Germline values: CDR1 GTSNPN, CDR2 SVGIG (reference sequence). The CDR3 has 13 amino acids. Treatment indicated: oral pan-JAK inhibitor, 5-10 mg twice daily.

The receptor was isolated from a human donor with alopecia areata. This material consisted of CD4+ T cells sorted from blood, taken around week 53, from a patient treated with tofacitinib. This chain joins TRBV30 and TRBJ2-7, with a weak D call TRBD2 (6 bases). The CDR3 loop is CAWREVGLYEQYF. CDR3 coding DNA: TGTGCCTGGAGGGAGGTGGGACTCTACGAGCAGTACTTC.